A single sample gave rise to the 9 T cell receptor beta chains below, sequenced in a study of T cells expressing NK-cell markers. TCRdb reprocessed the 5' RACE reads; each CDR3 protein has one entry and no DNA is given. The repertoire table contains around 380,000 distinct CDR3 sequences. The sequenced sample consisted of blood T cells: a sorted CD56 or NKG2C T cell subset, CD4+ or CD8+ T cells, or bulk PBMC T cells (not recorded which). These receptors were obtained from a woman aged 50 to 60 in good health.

The CDR3 sequence: CATAEASWLEQFF. This rearrangement joins TRBV15 to TRBJ2-1; TCRdb calls TRBD2, which cannot be checked without DNA. The CDR3 has 13 residues. In germline, CDR1 is LNHNV, CDR2 YYDKDF (reference sequence).

The CDR3 loop reads CASTQGTGGTEAFF. The chain has TRBV28 and TRBJ1-1; no DNA is available, so the TRBD1 call from TCRdb remains unchecked. The germline V gene has CDR1 MDHEN and CDR2 SYDVKM. CDR3 length: 14 residues.

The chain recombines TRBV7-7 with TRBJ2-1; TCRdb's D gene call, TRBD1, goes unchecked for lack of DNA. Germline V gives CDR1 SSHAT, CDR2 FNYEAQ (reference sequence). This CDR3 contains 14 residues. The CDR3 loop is CASSPIADRGEQFF.

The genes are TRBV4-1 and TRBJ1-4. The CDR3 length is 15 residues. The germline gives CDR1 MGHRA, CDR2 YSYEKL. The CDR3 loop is CASSHLPGPNEKLFF.

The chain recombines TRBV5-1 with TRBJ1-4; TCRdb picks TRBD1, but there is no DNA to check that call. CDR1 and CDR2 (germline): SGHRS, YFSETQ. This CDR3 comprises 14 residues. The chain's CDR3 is CASSNRDSEEKLFF.

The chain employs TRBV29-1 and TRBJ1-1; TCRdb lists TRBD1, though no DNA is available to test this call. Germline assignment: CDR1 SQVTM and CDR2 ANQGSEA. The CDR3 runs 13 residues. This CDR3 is CSVAGTLVTEAFF.

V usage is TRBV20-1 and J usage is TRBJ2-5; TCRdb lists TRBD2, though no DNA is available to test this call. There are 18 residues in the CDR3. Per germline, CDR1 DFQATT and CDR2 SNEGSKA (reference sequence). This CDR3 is CSALDAAGENYRQETQYF.

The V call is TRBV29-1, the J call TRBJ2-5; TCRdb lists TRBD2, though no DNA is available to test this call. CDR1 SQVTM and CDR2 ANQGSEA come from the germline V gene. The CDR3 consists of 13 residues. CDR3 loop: CSGTSGGVETQYF.

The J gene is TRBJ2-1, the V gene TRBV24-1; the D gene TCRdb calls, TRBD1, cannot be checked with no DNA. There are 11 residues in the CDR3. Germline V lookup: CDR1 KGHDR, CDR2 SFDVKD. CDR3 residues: CATRQGGEQFF.